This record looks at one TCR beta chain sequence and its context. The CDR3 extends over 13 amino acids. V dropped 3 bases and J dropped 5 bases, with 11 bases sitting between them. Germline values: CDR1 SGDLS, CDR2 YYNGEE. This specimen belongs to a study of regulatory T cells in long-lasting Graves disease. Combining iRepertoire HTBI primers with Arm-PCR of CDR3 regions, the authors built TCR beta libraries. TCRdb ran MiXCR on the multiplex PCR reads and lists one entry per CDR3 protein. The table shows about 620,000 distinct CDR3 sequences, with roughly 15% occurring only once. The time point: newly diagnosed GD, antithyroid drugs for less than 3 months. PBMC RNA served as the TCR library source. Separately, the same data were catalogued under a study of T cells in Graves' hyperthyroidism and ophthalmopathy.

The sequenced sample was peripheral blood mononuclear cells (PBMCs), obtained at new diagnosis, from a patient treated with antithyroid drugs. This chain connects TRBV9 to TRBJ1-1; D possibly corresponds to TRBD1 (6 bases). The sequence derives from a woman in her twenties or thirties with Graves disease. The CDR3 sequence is CASSAGGQTEAFF. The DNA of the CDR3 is TGTGCCAGCAGCGCCGGGGGGCAAACTGAAGCTTTCTTT.